A single sample is the source of the 16 T cell receptor beta chains below, sequenced in a study of cytotoxic CD8 clonotypes in ibrutinib-treated CLL. Here immunoSEQ multiplex PCR was the method, and the copy in TCRdb shows in-frame clones only, minus some. The table includes 130,000 to 150,000 clones, more than 85% detected once. The sample in question was PBMCs, obtained after 12 months of ibrutinib treatment. The receptor source for this set is a human donor with chronic lymphocytic leukemia.

This clone turned up a few times. The rearrangement joins TRBV11-2 to TRBJ2-3; D ambiguous. Germline V gives CDR1 SGHAT, CDR2 FQNNGV. The CDR3 is 13 residues long. V lost 5 bases and J 4 bases, leaving 10 bases between the germline ends. In DNA form, the CDR3 reads TGTGCCAGCAGCCCCGCCACACCAGATACGCAGTATTTT. Encoded protein: CASSPATPDTQYF.

The chain links TRBV19 to TRBJ2-7, with 8 positions matching TRBD1. CDR3 length: 15 amino acids. The trim removed 2 bases at V and 2 bases at J, leaving 5 bases unmatched. The germline gives CDR1 LNHDA, CDR2 SQIVND (reference sequence). The CDR3 protein is CASSISRGPTYEQYF. Written as DNA, the CDR3 is TGTGCCAGTAGTATATCCAGGGGGCCTACCTACGAGCAGTACTTC.

The chain joins TRBV5-1 to TRBJ2-3; 7 bases align to TRBD1. Germline loops: CDR1 SGHRS, CDR2 YFSETQ. V gave up 6 bases and J gave up 5 bases; unmatched junction bases: 12. CDR3 length: 15 residues. The CDR3 DNA reads TGCGCCAGCAACCAAGATCGACAGGGTGGAGATACGCAGTATTTT. It encodes CASNQDRQGGDTQYF.

The V gene is TRBV7-2, the J gene TRBJ1-4; D not resolved. The CDR3 is 14 residues long. Germline assignment: CDR1 SGHTA and CDR2 FQGNSA. V was shortened by 3 bases and J by 5 bases, with 10 bases between the two germline ends. This CDR3 is CASSLGSLNEKLFF. CDR3 bases: TGTGCCAGCAGCTTGGGCAGCCTCAATGAAAAACTGTTTTTT.

The chain links TRBV7-6 to TRBJ2-5, with 11 bases aligning to TRBD1. V shed 5 bases and J 3 bases; nucleotides not matched to a gene: 2. This CDR3 comprises 14 residues. The germline V gene encodes CDR1 SGHVS and CDR2 FNYEAQ. The CDR3 region is CASSAGQGEETQYF. The CDR3 DNA reads as TGTGCCAGCAGCGCGGGACAGGGGGAAGAGACCCAGTACTTC.

The J gene is TRBJ2-4, the V gene TRBV5-6, with 10 positions matching TRBD1. V lost 2 bases, J lost 7 bases, and 3 bases stayed unmatched. The CDR3 is 14 residues long. Germline V lookup: CDR1 SGHDT, CDR2 YYEEEE. The CDR3 is CASSLTTGGNIQYF. CDR3 in DNA: TGTGCCAGCAGCTTAACGACAGGGGGCAACATTCAGTACTTC. Based on the CDR3 plus reference TRBV5-6 and TRBJ2-4, the full variable domain is DAGVTQSPTHLIKTRGQQVTLRCSPKSGHDTVSWYQQALGQGPQFIFQYYEEEERQRGNFPDRFSGHQFPNYSSELNVNALLLGDSALYLCASSLTTGGNIQYFGAGTRLSVL.

V is TRBV28 and J is TRBJ2-5, with D possibly TRBD2 on 6 matching bases. V lost 4 bases to trimming and J lost 4 bases, with 22 bases between them. Germline V lookup: CDR1 MDHEN, CDR2 SYDVKM. The CDR3 has 17 residues. The DNA for the CDR3 is TGTGCCAGCAGTTCAACGACGGGAGCAAGTAGGAGAGAGACCCAGTACTTC. Amino acids: CASSSTTGASRRETQYF.

This clone appeared a single time. The rearrangement uses TRBV7-2 and TRBJ2-5, with D tentatively TRBD1 (5 bases). The germline CDR1 and CDR2 sequences are SGHTA and FQGNSA. The CDR3 totals 14 residues. Trimming left V 6 bases short and J 4 bases short, with 15 bases between. CDR3 protein: CASSFRAQVETQYF. The CDR3 DNA reads as TGTGCCAGCAGTTTCCGGGCACAGGTAGAGACCCAGTACTTC.

The chain combines TRBV19 with TRBJ2-1; 10 bases are a match to TRBD2. V lost 5 bases to trimming and J lost 2 bases; unmatched junction nucleotides: 3. The CDR3 runs to 15 residues. Per germline, CDR1 LNHDA and CDR2 SQIVND (reference sequence). This chain's CDR3 is CASSGGLAAYNEQFF. CDR3 in DNA: TGTGCCAGTAGTGGAGGACTAGCGGCCTACAATGAGCAGTTCTTC.

This clone occurred once. The chain combines TRBV28 with TRBJ2-5; D is perhaps TRBD2 (6 bases). This CDR3 has 14 residues. The germline CDR1 and CDR2 sequences are MDHEN and SYDVKM. Trimming removed 4 bases from V and 2 bases from J, with 11 bases in between. CDR3 protein: CASSWAGTQETQYF. CDR3 in DNA: TGTGCCAGCAGTTGGGCAGGGACTCAAGAGACCCAGTACTTC. Based on the CDR3 plus reference TRBV28 and TRBJ2-5, the full variable domain is DVKVTQSSRYLVKRTGEKVFLECVQDMDHENMFWYRQDPGLGLRLIYFSYDVKMKEKGDIPEGYSVSREKKERFSLILESASTNQTSMYLCASSWAGTQETQYFGPGTRLLVL.

The chain employs TRBV9 and TRBJ1-4, with D possibly TRBD1 on 6 matching bases. The ends were cut back, 3 bases at V and 6 bases at J, with 12 bases in the middle. Germline CDR1 and CDR2: SGDLS and YYNGEE. The CDR3 is made up of 14 amino acids. The CDR3 DNA sequence: TGTGCCAGCAGCGCGGGGACATCGGATGAAAAACTGTTTTTT. It yields the protein CASSAGTSDEKLFF.

The chain has TRBV14 and TRBJ2-7; D gene ambiguous. V lost 2 bases to trimming and J lost 0 bases, with 23 bases between them. This CDR3 is 19 amino acids long. Germline V gene lookup returns CDR1 SGHDN and CDR2 FVKESK. CDR3 DNA: TGTGCCAGCAGCCAACGGCGCTTGGGTGGCGGACCAAGCTCCTACGAGCAGTACTTC. Protein sequence: CASSQRRLGGGPSSYEQYF.

This clone was seen a handful of times. The chain links TRBV14 to TRBJ2-7; D is undetermined. The CDR3 is made up of 13 amino acids. Germline-derived CDR1 and CDR2 are SGHDN and FVKESK. V lost 2 bases and J lost 2, with 7 bases in between. The CDR3 sequence: CASSQTVPYEQYF. The DNA for the CDR3 is TGTGCCAGCAGCCAAACTGTCCCCTACGAGCAGTACTTC.

V usage is TRBV27 and J usage is TRBJ2-3; D not certain. The germline V gene encodes CDR1 MNHEY and CDR2 SMNVEV (reference sequence). The CDR3 totals 15 residues. The germline V and J ends were trimmed by 6 bases and 4 bases, with 17 bases remaining between them. CDR3 coding DNA: TGTGCCAGCAGAACTGACACCAGAAACGCAGATACGCAGTATTTT. Protein sequence: CASRTDTRNADTQYF.

The CDR3, as DNA: TGTGCCAGCAGCGTAGATTGGGGAGACGAGCAGTACTTC. Encoded protein: CASSVDWGDEQYF. The chain recombines TRBV9 with TRBJ2-7; TRBD2 is a possible D gene (5 bases). This CDR3 contains 13 residues. V was shortened by 0 bases and J by 5 bases, with 9 bases between the two germline ends. Germline CDR1 and CDR2: SGDLS and YYNGEE.

The chain joins TRBV29-1 to TRBJ1-5; unclear D gene. Trimming stripped 3 bases from V and 4 bases from J, with 19 bases between. The CDR3 runs 16 residues. Germline V lookup: CDR1 SQVTM, CDR2 ANQGSEA. The CDR3 sequence is CSVDVGPRRRNQPQHF. The CDR3 region has the DNA TGCAGCGTTGACGTAGGGCCCCGACGGAGGAATCAGCCCCAGCATTTT.